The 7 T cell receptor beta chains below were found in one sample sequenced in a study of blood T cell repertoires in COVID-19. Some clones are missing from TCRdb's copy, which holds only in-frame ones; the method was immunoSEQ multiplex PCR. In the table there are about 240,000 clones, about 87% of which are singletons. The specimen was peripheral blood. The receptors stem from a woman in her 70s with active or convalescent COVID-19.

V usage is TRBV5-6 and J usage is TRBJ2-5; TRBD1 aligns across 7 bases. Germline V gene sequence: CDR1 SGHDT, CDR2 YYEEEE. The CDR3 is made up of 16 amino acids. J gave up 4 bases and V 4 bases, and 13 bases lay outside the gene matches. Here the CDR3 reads CASSLGGQVKRETQYF. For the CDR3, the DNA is TGTGCCAGCAGCCTCGGCGGACAGGTAAAACGAGAGACCCAGTACTTC.

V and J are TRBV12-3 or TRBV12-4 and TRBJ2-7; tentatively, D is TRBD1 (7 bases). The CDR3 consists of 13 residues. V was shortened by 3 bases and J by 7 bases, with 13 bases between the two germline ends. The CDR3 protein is CASSLKGAGEQYF. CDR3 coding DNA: TGTGCCAGCAGTTTGAAGGGGGCGGGAGAGCAGTACTTC.

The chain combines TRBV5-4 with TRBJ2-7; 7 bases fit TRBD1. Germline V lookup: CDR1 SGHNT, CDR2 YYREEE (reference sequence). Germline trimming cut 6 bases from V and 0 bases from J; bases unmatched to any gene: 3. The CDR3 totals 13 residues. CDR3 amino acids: CASNPGGSYEQYF. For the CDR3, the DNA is TGTGCCAGCAACCCAGGGGGCTCCTACGAGCAGTACTTC.

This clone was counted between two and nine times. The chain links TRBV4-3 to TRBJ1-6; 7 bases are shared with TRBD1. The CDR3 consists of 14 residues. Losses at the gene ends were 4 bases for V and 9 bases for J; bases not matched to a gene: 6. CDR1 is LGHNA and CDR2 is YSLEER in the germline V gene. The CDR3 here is CASSLDRNGSPLHF. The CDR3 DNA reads TGCGCCAGCAGCCTGGACAGGAACGGTTCACCCCTCCACTTT.

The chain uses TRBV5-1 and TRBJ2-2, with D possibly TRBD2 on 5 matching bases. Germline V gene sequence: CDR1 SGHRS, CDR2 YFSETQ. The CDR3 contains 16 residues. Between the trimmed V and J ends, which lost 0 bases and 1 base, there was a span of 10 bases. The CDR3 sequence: CASSLAGRENTGELFF. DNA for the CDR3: TGCGCCAGCAGCTTGGCGGGCCGGGAGAACACCGGGGAGCTGTTTTTT.

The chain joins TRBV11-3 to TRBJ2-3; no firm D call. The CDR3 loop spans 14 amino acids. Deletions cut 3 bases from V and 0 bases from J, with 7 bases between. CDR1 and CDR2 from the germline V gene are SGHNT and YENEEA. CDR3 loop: CASSFSRSTDTQYF. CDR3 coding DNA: TGTGCCAGCAGCTTCTCGCGAAGCACAGATACGCAGTATTTT.

For the CDR3, the DNA is TGTGCCACCAGCAGACTAGCGAAAGGGTACGAGCAGTACTTC. Protein sequence: CATSRLAKGYEQYF. The V call is TRBV15, the J call TRBJ2-7; weak D call: TRBD2 (6 bases). The CDR3 contains 14 residues. V lost 2 bases, J lost 4 bases, and 12 bases lay in between. Germline values: CDR1 LNHNV, CDR2 YYDKDF (reference sequence).